These 27 T cell receptor beta chains were all obtained from the same sample, sequenced in a study of blood T cells in healthy people across ages. PCR was performed a second time for about 6 to 11 cycles using a sample-barcoded 5' primer and a J-beta primer mix. TCRdb passed the 5' RACE reads through MiXCR, listing each CDR3 protein once. The table records approximately 800,000 distinct CDR3 sequences, about 59% of them present only once. Sequenced sample: blood. These TCRs come from a young man in good health.

Only a few counts were recorded for this clonotype. The chain combines TRBV9 with TRBJ2-1; D is ambiguous. Germline values: CDR1 SGDLS, CDR2 YYNGEE. CDR3 length equals 14 residues. The V and J ends lost 1 base and 4 bases respectively, with 9 bases between them. The CDR3 sequence is CASSVSLGYNEQFF. The CDR3 bases are TGTGCCAGCAGCGTATCCCTGGGGTACAATGAGCAGTTCTTC. Looking up the rest from reference TRBV9 and TRBJ2-1 gives the full variable domain: DSGVTQTPKHLITATGQRVTLRCSPRSGDLSVYWYQQSLDQGLQFLIQYYNGEERAKGNILERFSAQQFPDLHSELNLSSLELGDSALYFCASSVSLGYNEQFFGPGTRLTVL.

The chain uses TRBV19 and TRBJ2-5; D possibly corresponds to TRBD1 (5 bases). Trimming took off 6 bases at V and 4 bases at J, with 12 bases between the two ends. CDR3 length: 13 residues. Germline V CDR1 and CDR2: LNHDA, SQIVND (reference sequence). The CDR3 DNA follows: TGTGCCAGTAGAAGACAAACAGGAGAGACCCAGTACTTC. It translates to CASRRQTGETQYF. Drawing the rest from reference TRBV19 and TRBJ2-5, the complete variable domain is DGGITQSPKYLFRKEGQNVTLSCEQNLNHDAMYWYRQDPGQGLRLIYYSQIVNDFQKGDIAEGYSVSREKKESFPLTVTSAQKNPTAFYLCASRRQTGETQYFGPGTRLLVL.

This clonotype was found a few times. J is TRBJ2-7 and V is TRBV6-6; 7 bases match TRBD1. The CDR3 loop spans 15 amino acids. Germline CDR1 is MNHNY and CDR2 is SVGAGI (reference sequence). V dropped 2 bases and J dropped 6; count of bases not matched to a gene: 10. For the CDR3, the DNA is TGTGCCAGCAGTTACACGGGCGATGCAGGGGGCGAGCAGTACTTC. Translation: CASSYTGDAGGEQYF.

This clonotype has a handful of counts. V usage is TRBV4-3 and J usage is TRBJ2-7; the D gene could be TRBD1 or TRBD2 (5 bases each). The CDR3 is made up of 17 amino acids. Germline V gene sequence: CDR1 LGHNA, CDR2 YSLEER. V was clipped by 3 bases and J by 1 base, with 19 bases between them. This CDR3 reads CASSQAEPGRASYEQYF. CDR3 sequence (DNA): TGCGCCAGCAGCCAGGCAGAGCCGGGACGGGCGTCCTACGAGCAGTACTTC.

J is TRBJ2-3 and V is TRBV12-3 or TRBV12-4; the D is unclear. The V gene lost 3 bases and the J gene lost 5 bases, with 9 bases spanning the gap. The CDR3 consists of 13 residues. The CDR3 reads CASSFYTRDTQYF. In nucleotides, the CDR3 is TGTGCCAGCAGTTTTTATACGAGAGATACGCAGTATTTT.

This clonotype was detected a few times. The rearrangement uses TRBV4-3 and TRBJ2-7; TRBD1 matches 7 bases. V gave up 1 base and J gave up 2 bases; unmatched junction bases: 8. The CDR3 runs 16 residues. Germline loops: CDR1 LGHNA, CDR2 YSLEER. Here the CDR3 DNA reads TGCGCCAGCAGCCAAGGGTTGGGACAGACCGCCTACGAGCAGTACTTC. Protein sequence: CASSQGLGQTAYEQYF.

V is TRBV4-3 and J is TRBJ2-1, with 7 bases aligning to TRBD2. The junction had 6 bases not matched to a gene; V was cut back by 5 bases and J by 5 bases. Germline CDR1 is LGHNA and CDR2 is YSLEER. The CDR3 consists of 14 residues. This CDR3 reads CASSSGERDNEQFF. Here the CDR3 DNA reads TGCGCCAGCAGCAGCGGGGAGAGGGACAATGAGCAGTTCTTC.

Here the CDR3 reads CSAWGQGGNEQFF. The CDR3 nucleotides are TGCAGCGCCTGGGGGCAGGGGGGAAATGAGCAGTTCTTC. The V call is TRBV29-1, the J call TRBJ2-1; possible D gene TRBD1, 7 bases. The CDR3 runs to 13 residues. Between the trimmed V and J ends, which lost 7 bases and 7 bases, there was a span of 17 bases. Germline CDR1 and CDR2: SQVTM and ANQGSEA.

A word on this clonotype: An end of the junction differs from the germline gene, which may be a read error. The J gene is TRBJ2-3, the V gene TRBV5-1, with TRBD1 matching over 7 bases. From germline, CDR1 is SGHRS and CDR2 YFSETQ. There are 15 residues in the CDR3. The CDR3 DNA is TGCGCCAGCACCTTGACAGGGTTGATCCCAGATACGCAGTATTTT. Amino acids: CASTLTGLIPDTQYF.

J is TRBJ1-1 and V is TRBV25-1; D perhaps matches TRBD1 (5 bases). The ends were cut back, 1 base at V and 6 bases at J, with 12 bases in the middle. Looked up from germline, CDR1 is MGHDK and CDR2 is SYGVNS. CDR3 length: 14 amino acids. The CDR3 reads CASSEFGGRPEAFF. The CDR3 DNA is TGTGCCAGCAGTGAATTTGGGGGACGGCCTGAAGCTTTCTTT.

V and J are TRBV29-1 and TRBJ2-3; 13 bases line up with TRBD2. CDR1 is SQVTM, CDR2 ANQGSEA, per germline. CDR3 length: 16 amino acids. The V gene end was trimmed by 7 bases and the J gene end by 2 bases; junction bases not matched to a gene: 9. CDR3 amino acids: CSAYGLAGAHTDTQYF. The DNA of the CDR3 is TGCAGCGCCTATGGACTAGCGGGGGCCCACACAGATACGCAGTATTTT.

The genes are TRBV12-3 or TRBV12-4 and TRBJ2-1; either TRBD1 or TRBD2 may fit D (5 bases each). There are 14 residues in the CDR3. V lost 8 bases, J lost 4 bases, and 15 bases lay in between. This chain's CDR3 is CASVAGAIYNEQFF. In DNA, the CDR3 is TGTGCCAGCGTCGCCGGGGCGATATACAATGAGCAGTTCTTC.

As regards this clonotype: One junction end disagrees with the germline gene, perhaps due to a read error. The gene calls are TRBV7-3 and TRBJ2-1; 7 bases agree with TRBD1. CDR3 length equals 17 residues. CDR1 and CDR2 from the germline V gene are SGHTA and FQGTGA. Written as DNA, the CDR3 is TGTACCAGCAGCCCAGGGGGTCCAGCGGACTCCTACAATGAGCAGTTCTTC. As protein: CTSSPGGPADSYNEQFF. Full variable domain (rest looked up from reference TRBV7-3 and TRBJ2-1): GAGVSQTPSNKVTEKGKYVELRCDPISGHTALYWYRQSLGQGPEFLIYFQGTGAADDSGLPNDRFFAVRPEGSVSTLKIQRTERGDSAVYLCTSSPGGPADSYNEQFFGPGTRLTVL.

The CDR3 bases are TGCAGTAAGGGGGGGCAGACCTACGAGCAGTACTTC. Translation: CSKGGQTYEQYF. This sequence joins TRBV20-1 and TRBJ2-4; D possibly corresponds to TRBD2 (7 bases). TRBJ2-7 explains the end of the DNA better; the J call may be wrong. The CDR3 has 12 amino acids. Looked up from germline, CDR1 is DFQATT and CDR2 is SNEGSKA (reference sequence).

This clonotype was counted once. The V call is TRBV6-2 or TRBV6-3, the J call TRBJ2-3; 11 positions agree with TRBD2. Germline values: CDR1 MNHEY, CDR2 SVGEGT. This CDR3 comprises 15 residues. Unmatched junction bases numbered 5, after V lost 6 bases and J lost 3 bases. The CDR3 spells CASRKLAGATDTQYF. Written as DNA, the CDR3 is TGTGCCAGCAGGAAACTAGCGGGGGCGACAGATACGCAGTATTTT.

The genes are TRBV5-1 and TRBJ2-5; D perhaps matches TRBD1 (5 bases). Germline loops: CDR1 SGHRS, CDR2 YFSETQ. The CDR3 sequence is 14 residues long. V lost 4 bases, J lost 0 bases, and 10 bases lay in between. The CDR3 here is CASSDSTDQETQYF. The CDR3, as DNA: TGCGCCAGCAGCGACTCGACAGACCAAGAGACCCAGTACTTC.

This sequence joins TRBV10-3 and TRBJ2-6; no clear D. Germline CDR1 reads ENHRY; CDR2 reads SYGVKD. Trimming removed 2 bases from V and 4 bases from J, with 0 bases in between. The CDR3 is 12 amino acids. Here the CDR3 reads CAISEGANVLTF. The CDR3 bases are TGTGCCATCAGTGAGGGGGCCAACGTCCTGACTTTC.

The genes are TRBV5-1 and TRBJ2-2; tentative D call: TRBD2 (6 bases). Germline values: CDR1 SGHRS, CDR2 YFSETQ. The length of the CDR3 is 15 residues. Trimming left V 6 bases short and J 1 base short, with 13 bases between. The CDR3 DNA follows: TGCGCCAGCAACCTGGGAGCGGGGAACACCGGGGAGCTGTTTTTT. This gives the protein CASNLGAGNTGELFF.

The chain combines TRBV7-8 with TRBJ2-5; 7 nucleotides agree with TRBD1. The germline V gene has CDR1 SGHVS and CDR2 FQNEAQ. V was clipped by 5 bases and J by 2 bases; unmatched bases: 8. The CDR3 spans 15 residues. CDR3 amino acids: CASSLRDRNQETQYF. CDR3 nucleotide sequence: TGTGCCAGCAGCCTCCGGGACAGAAATCAAGAGACCCAGTACTTC.

Written as DNA, the CDR3 is TGTGCCAGCAGTAGCTGGCGGGGGTACCAAGAGACCCAGTACTTC. It yields the protein CASSSWRGYQETQYF. V is TRBV12-3 or TRBV12-4 and J is TRBJ2-5, with 7 bases that match TRBD2. The CDR3 runs 15 residues. J gave up 0 bases and V 5 bases, and 6 bases lay outside the gene matches.

The rearrangement links TRBV9 to TRBJ2-5, with 7 bases lining up with TRBD1. With 0 bases clipped from V and 2 bases from J, the junction kept 4 bases outside the gene matches. CDR3 length: 15 amino acids. Germline V gene sequence: CDR1 SGDLS, CDR2 YYNGEE. The CDR3 region is CASSVATDRQETQYF. The CDR3 nucleotides are TGTGCCAGCAGCGTAGCTACGGACAGGCAAGAGACCCAGTACTTC.

This clonotype was seen a single time. The rearrangement joins TRBV5-5 to TRBJ2-1; the D is unclear. The CDR3 is 12 amino acids. Deletions cut 4 bases from V and 6 bases from J, with 8 bases between. Germline V CDR1 and CDR2: SGHKS, YYEKEE (reference sequence). The CDR3 protein is CASSPHGNEQFF. The CDR3 DNA follows: TGTGCCAGCAGCCCCCATGGCAATGAGCAGTTCTTC.

This clonotype was counted only a few times. This chain links TRBV20-1 with TRBJ2-1; D possibly corresponds to TRBD2 (6 bases). Trimming cost V 6 bases and J 8 bases, with 17 bases left between them. CDR1 is DFQATT, CDR2 SNEGSKA, per germline (reference sequence). The CDR3 contains 13 residues. Here the CDR3 reads CSADDPQRDEQFF. The CDR3 nucleotides read TGCAGTGCAGACGACCCTCAGCGGGATGAGCAGTTCTTC.

The chain employs TRBV3-1 and TRBJ2-3, with 7 nucleotides matching TRBD1. Germline assignment: CDR1 LGHDT and CDR2 YNNKEL (reference sequence). This CDR3 has 15 amino acids. J was trimmed by 3 bases and V by 4 bases; bases with no gene match: 7. The CDR3 reads CASSPRDRITDTQYF. As DNA, the CDR3 is TGTGCCAGCAGCCCCCGGGACAGAATTACAGATACGCAGTATTTT.

The chain employs TRBV9 and TRBJ1-1, with D unclear. The CDR3 is 13 amino acids. Germline-derived CDR1 and CDR2 are SGDLS and YYNGEE. The V end was cut by 0 bases, the J end by 4 bases, with 7 bases between. CDR3: CASSVGGFTEAFF. Written as DNA, the CDR3 is TGTGCCAGCAGCGTAGGCGGGTTCACTGAAGCTTTCTTT.

The genes are TRBV27 and TRBJ1-6, with 9 bases fitting TRBD1. Trimming took 4 bases from V and 6 from J; bases not matched to a gene: 10. Germline V gene data show CDR1 as MNHEY and CDR2 as SMNVEV (reference sequence). The CDR3 loop spans 17 amino acids. The CDR3 bases are TGTGCCAGCAGTTCCCGGACAGGGGTAAAAAGTAATTCACCCCTCCACTTT. This translates into CASSSRTGVKSNSPLHF.

This clonotype has ten or more counts. This chain joins TRBV29-1 and TRBJ2-3; 12 positions match TRBD1. V shed 0 bases and J 6 bases; nucleotides not matched to a gene: 7. There are 16 residues in the CDR3. From germline, CDR1 is SQVTM and CDR2 ANQGSEA. In DNA, the CDR3 is TGCAGCGTTGAAGATGGGACAGGGGGCTACATTGATACGCAGTATTTT. Protein sequence: CSVEDGTGGYIDTQYF.